These T cell receptor beta chains were read from a single sample in a study of T-cell reconstitution after alpha-beta-depleted transplantation in children. TCRdb called the PCR reads again in MiXCR, with one record for every CDR3 protein. The sample records about 270,000 distinct CDR3 sequences, 9.9% being singletons. Source: PBMCs from the stem cell graft donor, taken from the stem cell graft. Receptors originate from a human donor who donated a stem cell graft to a child with SCID. CDR3s include the opening cysteine and the closing phenylalanine or tryptophan. Each record gives: V gene, D gene, clone size, J gene, CDR3 DNA, CDR3 protein. A D gene is named only where the DNA matches it firmly. Clone size appears in some rows only: once, few, many, or a class for an expanded clone.

TRBV12-3/TRBV12-4	-	many	TRBJ2-7	TGTGCCAGCAGCCTGAGGACCGCCCCGGTCGAGCAGTACTTC	CASSLRTAPVEQYF
TRBV20-1	-	few	TRBJ2-5	TGCAGTGCTAGTGTGACAGTTGGAGAGACCCAGTACTTC	CSASVTVGETQYF
TRBV7-6	-	few	TRBJ1-6	TGTGCCAGCAGCTCGCAAAACTCCTATAATTCACCCCTCCACTTT	CASSSQNSYNSPLHF
TRBV7-9	-	few	TRBJ2-1	TGTGCCAGCAGCTTAGCGCAGGGGTTGAAAGTTTTGGATGAGCAGTTCTTC	CASSLAQGLKVLDEQFF
TRBV20-1	-	many	TRBJ2-1	TGCAGTGCCCCCCCGTACGGCAATGAGCAGTTCTTC	CSAPPYGNEQFF
TRBV20-1	-	many	TRBJ2-7	TGCAGTGCTAGACCCAGACAGGTCCTCTACGAGCAGTACTTC	CSARPRQVLYEQYF
TRBV25-1	-	-	TRBJ1-6	TGTGCCAGCAGTGATGGACAGATGAGCTCCTATAATTCACCCCTCCACTTT	CASSDGQMSSYNSPLHF
TRBV29-1	-	-	TRBJ2-7	TGCAGCGTTACCCCGGACACCTACGAGCAGTACTTC	CSVTPDTYEQYF
TRBV2	TRBD2	few	TRBJ2-5	TGTGCCAGCAGTGAACCGGGACTAGCGGGAGGTACCCAGTACTTC	CASSEPGLAGGTQYF
TRBV7-9	-	few	TRBJ2-7	TGTGCCAGCGGCCTGCCGGGATACGAGCAGTACTTC	CASGLPGYEQYF
TRBV24-1	-	-	TRBJ2-3	TGTGCCACTAGTGAAGGAGGGGTCGTCCCAGATACGCAGTATTTT	CATSEGGVVPDTQYF
TRBV6-5	-	-	TRBJ2-3	TGTGCCAGCAGTTCCCAGGGGGGGGGCTTCACAGATACGCAGTATTTT	CASSSQGGGFTDTQYF
TRBV10-2	TRBD1	-	TRBJ1-1	TGCGCCAGCACCGGACAGGGGGCGAGGACGACTGAAGCTTTCTTT	CASTGQGARTTEAFF
TRBV25-1	TRBD2	many	TRBJ2-5	TGTGCCAGCAGTGCAATAGGGCGGGGGTCAGAGACCCAGTACTTC	CASSAIGRGSETQYF
TRBV12-3/TRBV12-4	-	-	TRBJ1-4	TGTGCCAGCATGTGGGGGGAGGAAAAACTGTTTTTT	CASMWGEEKLFF
TRBV19	-	-	TRBJ2-3	TGTGCCAGTAGTATCGTGGGGGGATACACAGATACGCAGTATTTT	CASSIVGGYTDTQYF
TRBV15	TRBD1	many	TRBJ2-2	TGTGCCACCAGCAGCTGGGACAGCCTCACCGGGGAGCTGTTTTTT	CATSSWDSLTGELFF